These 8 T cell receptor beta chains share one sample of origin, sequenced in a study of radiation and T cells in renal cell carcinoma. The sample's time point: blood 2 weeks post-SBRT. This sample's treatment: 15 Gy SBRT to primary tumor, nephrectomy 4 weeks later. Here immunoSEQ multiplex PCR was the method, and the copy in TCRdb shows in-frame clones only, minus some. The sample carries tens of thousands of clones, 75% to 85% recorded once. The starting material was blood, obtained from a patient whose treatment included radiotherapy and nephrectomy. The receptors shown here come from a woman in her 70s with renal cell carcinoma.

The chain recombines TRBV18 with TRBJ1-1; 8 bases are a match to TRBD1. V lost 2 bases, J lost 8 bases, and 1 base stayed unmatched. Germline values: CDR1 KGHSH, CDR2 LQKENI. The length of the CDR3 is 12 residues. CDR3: CASSPRTGEAFF. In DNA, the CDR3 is TGTGCCAGCTCACCAAGGACAGGGGAAGCTTTCTTT.

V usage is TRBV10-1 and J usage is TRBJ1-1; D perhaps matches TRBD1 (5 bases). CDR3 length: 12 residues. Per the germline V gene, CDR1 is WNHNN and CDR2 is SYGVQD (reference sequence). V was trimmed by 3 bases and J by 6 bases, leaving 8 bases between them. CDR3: CASSDQGAEAFF. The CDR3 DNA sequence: TGCGCCAGCAGTGACCAGGGAGCTGAAGCTTTCTTT.

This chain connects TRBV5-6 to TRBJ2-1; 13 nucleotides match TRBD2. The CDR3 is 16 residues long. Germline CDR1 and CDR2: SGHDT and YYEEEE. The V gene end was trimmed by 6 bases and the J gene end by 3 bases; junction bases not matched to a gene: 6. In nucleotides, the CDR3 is TGTGCCAGCATGACTAGCGGGGGGCCGTACTACAATGAGCAGTTCTTC. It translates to CASMTSGGPYYNEQFF.

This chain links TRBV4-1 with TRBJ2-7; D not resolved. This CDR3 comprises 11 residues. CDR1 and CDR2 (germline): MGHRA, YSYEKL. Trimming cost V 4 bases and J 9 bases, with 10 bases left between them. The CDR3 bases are TGCGCCAGCAGCCCTCGTTCTATGCAGTACTTC. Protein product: CASSPRSMQYF.

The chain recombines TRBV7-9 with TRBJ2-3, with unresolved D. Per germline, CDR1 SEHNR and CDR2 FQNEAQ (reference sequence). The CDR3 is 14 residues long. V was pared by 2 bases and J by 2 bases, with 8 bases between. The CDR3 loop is CASSLSRTTDTQYF. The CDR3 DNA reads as TGTGCCAGCAGCTTATCCAGAACCACAGATACGCAGTATTTT.

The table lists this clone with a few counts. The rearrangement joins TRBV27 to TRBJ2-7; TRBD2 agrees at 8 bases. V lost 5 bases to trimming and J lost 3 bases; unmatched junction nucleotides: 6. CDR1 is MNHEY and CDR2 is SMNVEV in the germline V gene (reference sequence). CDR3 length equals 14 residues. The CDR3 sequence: CASSPIREGYEQYF. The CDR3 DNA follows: TGTGCCAGCAGTCCCATCCGGGAGGGCTACGAGCAGTACTTC.

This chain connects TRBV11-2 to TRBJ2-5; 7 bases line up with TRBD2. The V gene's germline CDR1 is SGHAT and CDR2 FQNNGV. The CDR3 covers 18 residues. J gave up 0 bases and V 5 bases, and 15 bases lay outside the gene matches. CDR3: CASSPGGLAEYYQETQYF. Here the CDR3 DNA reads TGTGCCAGCAGCCCGGGGGGTCTAGCGGAATACTACCAAGAGACCCAGTACTTC.

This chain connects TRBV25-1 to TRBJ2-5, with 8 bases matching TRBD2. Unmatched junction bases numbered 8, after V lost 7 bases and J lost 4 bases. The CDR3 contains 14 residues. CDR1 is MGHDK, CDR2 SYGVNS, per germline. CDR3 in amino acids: CASTRGGAGETQYF. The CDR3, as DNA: TGTGCCAGCACCCGGGGGGGGGCTGGAGAGACCCAGTACTTC.